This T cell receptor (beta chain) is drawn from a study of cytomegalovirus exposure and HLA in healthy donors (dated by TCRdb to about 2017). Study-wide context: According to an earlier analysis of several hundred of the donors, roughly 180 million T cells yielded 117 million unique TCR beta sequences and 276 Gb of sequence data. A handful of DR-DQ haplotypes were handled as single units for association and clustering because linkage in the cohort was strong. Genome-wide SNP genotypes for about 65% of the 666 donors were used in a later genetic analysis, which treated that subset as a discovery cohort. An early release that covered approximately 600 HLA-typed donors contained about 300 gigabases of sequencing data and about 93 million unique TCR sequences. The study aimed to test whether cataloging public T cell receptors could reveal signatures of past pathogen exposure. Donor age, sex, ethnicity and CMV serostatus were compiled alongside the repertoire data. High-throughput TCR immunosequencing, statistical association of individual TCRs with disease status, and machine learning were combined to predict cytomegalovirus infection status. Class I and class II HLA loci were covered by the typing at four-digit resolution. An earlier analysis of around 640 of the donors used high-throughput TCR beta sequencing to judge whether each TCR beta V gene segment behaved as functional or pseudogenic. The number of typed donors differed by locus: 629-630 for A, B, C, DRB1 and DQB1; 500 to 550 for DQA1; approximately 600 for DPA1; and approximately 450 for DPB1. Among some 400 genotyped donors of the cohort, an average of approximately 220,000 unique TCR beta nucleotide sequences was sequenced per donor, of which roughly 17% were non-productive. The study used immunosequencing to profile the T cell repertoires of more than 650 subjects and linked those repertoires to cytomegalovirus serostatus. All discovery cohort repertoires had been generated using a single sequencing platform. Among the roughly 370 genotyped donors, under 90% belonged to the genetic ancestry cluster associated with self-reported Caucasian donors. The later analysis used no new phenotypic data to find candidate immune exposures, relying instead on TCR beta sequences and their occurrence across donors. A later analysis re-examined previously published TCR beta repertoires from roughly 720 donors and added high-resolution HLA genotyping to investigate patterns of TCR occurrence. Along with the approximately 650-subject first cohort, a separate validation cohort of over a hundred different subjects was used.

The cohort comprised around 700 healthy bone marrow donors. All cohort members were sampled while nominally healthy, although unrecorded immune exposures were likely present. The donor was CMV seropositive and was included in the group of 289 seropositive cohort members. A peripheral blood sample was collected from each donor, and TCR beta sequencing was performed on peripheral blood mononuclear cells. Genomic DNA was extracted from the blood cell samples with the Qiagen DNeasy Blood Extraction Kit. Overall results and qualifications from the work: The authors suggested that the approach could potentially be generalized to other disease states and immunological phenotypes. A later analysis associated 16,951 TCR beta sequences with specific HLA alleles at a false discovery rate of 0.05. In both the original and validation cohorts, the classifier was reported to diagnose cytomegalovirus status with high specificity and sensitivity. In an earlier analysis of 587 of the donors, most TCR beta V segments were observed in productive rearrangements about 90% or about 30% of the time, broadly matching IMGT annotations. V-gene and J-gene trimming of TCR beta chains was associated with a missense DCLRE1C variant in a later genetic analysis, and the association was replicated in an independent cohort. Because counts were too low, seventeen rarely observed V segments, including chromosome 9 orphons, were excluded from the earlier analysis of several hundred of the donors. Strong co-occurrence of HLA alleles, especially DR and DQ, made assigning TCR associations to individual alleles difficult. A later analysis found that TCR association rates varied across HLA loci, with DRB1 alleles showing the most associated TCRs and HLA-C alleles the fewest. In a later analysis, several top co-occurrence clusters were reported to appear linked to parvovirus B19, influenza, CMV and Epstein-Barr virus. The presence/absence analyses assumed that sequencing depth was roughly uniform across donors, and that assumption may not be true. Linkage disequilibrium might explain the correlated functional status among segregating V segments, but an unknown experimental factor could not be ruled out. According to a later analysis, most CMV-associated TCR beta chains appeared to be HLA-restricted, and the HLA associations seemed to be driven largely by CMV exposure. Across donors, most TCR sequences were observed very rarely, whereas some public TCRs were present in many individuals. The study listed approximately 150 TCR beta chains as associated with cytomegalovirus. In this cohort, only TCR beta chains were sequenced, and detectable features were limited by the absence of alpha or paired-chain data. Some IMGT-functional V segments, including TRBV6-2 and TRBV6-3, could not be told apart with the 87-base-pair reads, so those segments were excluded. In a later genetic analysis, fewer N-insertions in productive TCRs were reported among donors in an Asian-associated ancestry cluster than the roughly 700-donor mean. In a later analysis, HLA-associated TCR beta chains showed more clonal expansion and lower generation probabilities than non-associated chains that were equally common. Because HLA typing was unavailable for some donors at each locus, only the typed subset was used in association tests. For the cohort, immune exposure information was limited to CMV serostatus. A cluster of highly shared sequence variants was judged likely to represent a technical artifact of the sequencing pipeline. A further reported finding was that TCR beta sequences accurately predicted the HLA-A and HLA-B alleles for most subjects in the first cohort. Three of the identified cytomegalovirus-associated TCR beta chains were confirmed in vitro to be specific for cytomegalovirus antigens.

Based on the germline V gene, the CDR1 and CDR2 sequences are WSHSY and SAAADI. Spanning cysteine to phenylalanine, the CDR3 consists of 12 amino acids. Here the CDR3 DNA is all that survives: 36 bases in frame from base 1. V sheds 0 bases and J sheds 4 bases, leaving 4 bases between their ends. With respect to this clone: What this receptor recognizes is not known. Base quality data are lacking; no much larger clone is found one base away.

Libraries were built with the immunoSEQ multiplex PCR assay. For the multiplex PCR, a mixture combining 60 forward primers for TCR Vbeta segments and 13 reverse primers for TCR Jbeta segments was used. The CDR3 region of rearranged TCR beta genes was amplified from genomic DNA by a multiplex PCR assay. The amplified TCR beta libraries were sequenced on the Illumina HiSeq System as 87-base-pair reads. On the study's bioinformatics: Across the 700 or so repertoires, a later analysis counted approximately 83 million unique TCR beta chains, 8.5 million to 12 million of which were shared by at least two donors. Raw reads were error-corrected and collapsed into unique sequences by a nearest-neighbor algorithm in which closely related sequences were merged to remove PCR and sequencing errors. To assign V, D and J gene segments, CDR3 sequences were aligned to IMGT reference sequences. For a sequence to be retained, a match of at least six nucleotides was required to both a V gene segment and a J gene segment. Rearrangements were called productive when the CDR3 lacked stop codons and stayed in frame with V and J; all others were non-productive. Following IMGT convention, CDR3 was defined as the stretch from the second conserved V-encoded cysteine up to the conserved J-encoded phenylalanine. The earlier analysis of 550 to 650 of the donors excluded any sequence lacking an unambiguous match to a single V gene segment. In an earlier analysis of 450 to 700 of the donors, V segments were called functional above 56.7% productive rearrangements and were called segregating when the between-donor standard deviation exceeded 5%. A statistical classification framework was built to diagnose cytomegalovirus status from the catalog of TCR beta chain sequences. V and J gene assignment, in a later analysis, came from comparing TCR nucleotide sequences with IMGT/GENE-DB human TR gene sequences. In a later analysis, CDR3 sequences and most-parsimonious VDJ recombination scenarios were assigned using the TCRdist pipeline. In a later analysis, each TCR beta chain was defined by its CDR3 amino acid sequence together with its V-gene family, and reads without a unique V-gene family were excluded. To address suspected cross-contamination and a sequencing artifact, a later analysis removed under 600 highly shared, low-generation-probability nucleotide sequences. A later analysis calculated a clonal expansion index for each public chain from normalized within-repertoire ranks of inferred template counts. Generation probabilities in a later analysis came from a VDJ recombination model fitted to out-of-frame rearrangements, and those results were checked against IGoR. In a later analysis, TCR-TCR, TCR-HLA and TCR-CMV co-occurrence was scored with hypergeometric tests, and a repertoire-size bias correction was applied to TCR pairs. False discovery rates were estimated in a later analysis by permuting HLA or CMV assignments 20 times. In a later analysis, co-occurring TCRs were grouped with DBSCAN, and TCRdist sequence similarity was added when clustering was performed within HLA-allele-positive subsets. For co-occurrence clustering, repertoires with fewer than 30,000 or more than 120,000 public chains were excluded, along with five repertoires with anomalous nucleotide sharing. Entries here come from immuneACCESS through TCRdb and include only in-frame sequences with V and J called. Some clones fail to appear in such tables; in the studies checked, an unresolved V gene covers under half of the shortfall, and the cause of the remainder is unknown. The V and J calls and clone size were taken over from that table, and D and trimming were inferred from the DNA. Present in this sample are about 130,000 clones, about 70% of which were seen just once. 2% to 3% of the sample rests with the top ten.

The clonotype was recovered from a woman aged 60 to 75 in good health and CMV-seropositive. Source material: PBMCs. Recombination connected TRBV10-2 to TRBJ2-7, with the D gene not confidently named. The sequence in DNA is TGCGCCAGCAGTGAGTCCCGTTACGAGCAGTACTTC. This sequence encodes CASSESRYEQYF.